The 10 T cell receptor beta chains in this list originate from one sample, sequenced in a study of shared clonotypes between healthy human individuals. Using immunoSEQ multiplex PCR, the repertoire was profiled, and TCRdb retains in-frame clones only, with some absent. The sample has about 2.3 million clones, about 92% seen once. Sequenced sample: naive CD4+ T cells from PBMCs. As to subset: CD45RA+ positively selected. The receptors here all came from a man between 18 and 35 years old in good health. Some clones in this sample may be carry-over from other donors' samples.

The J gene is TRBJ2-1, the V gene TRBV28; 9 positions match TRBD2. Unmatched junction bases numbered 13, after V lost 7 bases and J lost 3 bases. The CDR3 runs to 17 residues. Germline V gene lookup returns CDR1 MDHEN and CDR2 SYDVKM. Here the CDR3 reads CASTIRSGSGIYNEQFF. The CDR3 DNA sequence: TGTGCCAGCACAATCCGTAGCGGGAGTGGTATCTACAATGAGCAGTTCTTC.

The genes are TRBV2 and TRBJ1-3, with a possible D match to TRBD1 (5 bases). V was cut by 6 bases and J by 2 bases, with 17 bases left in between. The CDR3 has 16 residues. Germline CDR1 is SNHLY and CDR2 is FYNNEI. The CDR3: CASRGQEGKTGNTIYF. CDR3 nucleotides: TGTGCCAGCAGGGGGCAGGAGGGAAAAACTGGAAACACCATATATTTT.

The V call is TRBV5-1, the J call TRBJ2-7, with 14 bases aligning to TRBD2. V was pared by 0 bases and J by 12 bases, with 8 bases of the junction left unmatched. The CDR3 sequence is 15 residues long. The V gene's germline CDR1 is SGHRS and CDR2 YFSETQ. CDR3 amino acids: CASSLDRLAGGPWYF. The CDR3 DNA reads TGCGCCAGCAGCTTGGACCGACTAGCGGGAGGGCCCTGGTACTTC.

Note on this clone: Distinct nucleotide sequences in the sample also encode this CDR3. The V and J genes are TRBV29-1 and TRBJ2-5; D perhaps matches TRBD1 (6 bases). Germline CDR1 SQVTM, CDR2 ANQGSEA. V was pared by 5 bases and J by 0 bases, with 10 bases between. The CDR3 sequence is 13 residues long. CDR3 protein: CSVSGQYQETQYF. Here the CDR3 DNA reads TGCAGCGTTTCAGGACAGTACCAAGAGACCCAGTACTTC.

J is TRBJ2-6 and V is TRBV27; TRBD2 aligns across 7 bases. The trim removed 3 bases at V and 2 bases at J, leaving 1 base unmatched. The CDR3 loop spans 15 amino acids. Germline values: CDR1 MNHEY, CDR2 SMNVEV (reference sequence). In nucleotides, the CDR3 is TGTGCCAGCAGTTTTCGGGGGGCTGGGGCCAACGTCCTGACTTTC. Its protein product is CASSFRGAGANVLTF.

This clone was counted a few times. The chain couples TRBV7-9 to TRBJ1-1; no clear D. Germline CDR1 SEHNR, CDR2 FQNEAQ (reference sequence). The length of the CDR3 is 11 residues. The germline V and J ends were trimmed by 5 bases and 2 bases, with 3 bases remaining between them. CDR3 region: CASSANTEAFF. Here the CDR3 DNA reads TGTGCCAGCAGCGCAAACACTGAAGCTTTCTTT.

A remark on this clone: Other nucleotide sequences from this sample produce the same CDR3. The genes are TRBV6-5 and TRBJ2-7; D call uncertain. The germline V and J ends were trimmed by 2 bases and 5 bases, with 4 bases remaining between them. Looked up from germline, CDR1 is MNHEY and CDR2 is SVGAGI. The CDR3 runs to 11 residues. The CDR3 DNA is TGTGCCAGCAGTTACGGAGACGAGCAGTACTTC. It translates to CASSYGDEQYF.

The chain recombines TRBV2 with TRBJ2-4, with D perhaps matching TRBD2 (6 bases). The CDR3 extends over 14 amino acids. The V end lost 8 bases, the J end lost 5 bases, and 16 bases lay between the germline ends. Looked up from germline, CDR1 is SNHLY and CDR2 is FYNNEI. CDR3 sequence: CASAKESGENIQYF. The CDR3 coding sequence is TGTGCCAGCGCCAAGGAATCGGGGGAAAACATTCAGTACTTC.

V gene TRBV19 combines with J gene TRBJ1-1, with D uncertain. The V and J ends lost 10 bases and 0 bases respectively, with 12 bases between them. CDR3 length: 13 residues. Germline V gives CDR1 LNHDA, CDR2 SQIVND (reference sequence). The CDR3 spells CANQSQVNTEAFF. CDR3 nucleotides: TGTGCCAACCAATCACAAGTGAACACTGAAGCTTTCTTT.

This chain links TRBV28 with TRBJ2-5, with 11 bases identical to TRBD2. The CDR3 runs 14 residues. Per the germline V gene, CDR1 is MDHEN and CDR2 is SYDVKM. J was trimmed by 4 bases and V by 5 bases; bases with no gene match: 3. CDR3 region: CASSRLAGSETQYF. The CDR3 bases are TGTGCCAGCAGTCGACTAGCGGGATCAGAGACCCAGTACTTC. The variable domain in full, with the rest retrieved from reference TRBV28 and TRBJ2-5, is DVKVTQSSRYLVKRTGEKVFLECVQDMDHENMFWYRQDPGLGLRLIYFSYDVKMKEKGDIPEGYSVSREKKERFSLILESASTNQTSMYLCASSRLAGSETQYFGPGTRLLVL.